In this sample, the clone carrying this T cell receptor beta chain turned up once. Its target is unknown. The sample originates from a study of identical twins. Using its own MiXCR run on the 5' RACE reads, TCRdb lists one record per CDR3 protein. Here the sample spans 450,000 to 500,000 distinct CDR3 sequences, 14% being singletons. Regarding the study as a whole: Cord blood beta clonotypes present at high abundance carried fewer insertions; no such pattern appeared in memory repertoires.

The ends were cut back, 3 bases at V and 8 bases at J, with 19 bases in the middle. CDR1 LGHDT and CDR2 YNNKEL come from the germline V gene (reference sequence). The CDR3 runs 15 residues. These same data were also listed under a study on yellow fever vaccine responses in identical twins.

This chain connects TRBV3-1 to TRBJ1-2; D possibly corresponds to TRBD1 (6 bases). The sequenced material came from CD4+ T cells sorted from blood. The sequence came from a woman under 30 in good health. CDR3 amino acids: CASSHPAGTSGGYTF. The CDR3 DNA is TGTGCCAGCAGCCATCCCGCCGGGACAAGCGGCGGCTACACCTTC.